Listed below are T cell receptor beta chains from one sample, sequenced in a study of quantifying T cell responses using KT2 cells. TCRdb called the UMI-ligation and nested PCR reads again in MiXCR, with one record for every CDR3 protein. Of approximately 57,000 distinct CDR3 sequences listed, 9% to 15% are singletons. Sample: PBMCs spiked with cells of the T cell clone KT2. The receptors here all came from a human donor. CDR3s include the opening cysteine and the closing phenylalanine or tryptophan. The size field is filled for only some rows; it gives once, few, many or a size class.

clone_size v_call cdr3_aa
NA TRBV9 CASSQQGLSGDTQYF
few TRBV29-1 CSVGTGIHNEQFF
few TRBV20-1 CSASKTATNTGELFF
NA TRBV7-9 CASSLTGTGFYEQYF
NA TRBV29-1 CSERTGDTEAFF
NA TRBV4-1 CASSQVAFAGEPPYEQYF
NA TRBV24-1 CATSDLASGRPGTGELFF
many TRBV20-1 CSALAGGSYEQYF
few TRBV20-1 CSAREMGRGHQPQHF
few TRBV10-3 CAISDSGTADTQYF
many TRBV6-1 CASTLTGGEMNTEAFF
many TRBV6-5 CASGYRGLRNTIYF
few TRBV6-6 CASSTGNTIYF
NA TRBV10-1 CASSESRGYGYTF
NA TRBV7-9 CASSLPWRESTDTQYF
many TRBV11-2 CASSLVPGDSTDTQYF
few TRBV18 CASSPRSDPLSGNTIYF
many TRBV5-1 CASSFNPETQYF
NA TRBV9 CASSITDRTGFGEQFF
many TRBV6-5 CASSYSRGSGEQFF
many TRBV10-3 CAIRPQGSNQPQHF
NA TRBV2 CASSESRNTEAFF
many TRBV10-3 CAISDWGPSTEAFF
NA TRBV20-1 CSAMGSGANVLTF
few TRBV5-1 CASSLATSGSTDTQYF
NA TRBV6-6 CASSYAGGVWDNSPLHF
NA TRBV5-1 CASSLDGGSFSGNTIYF
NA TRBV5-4 CASSLDWLAPEQYF
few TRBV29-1 CSPTLYSGREEQFF
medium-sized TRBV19 CASSSHGSTDTQYF
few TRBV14 CASSTRQGLGNEQFF
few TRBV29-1 CSVGEDTQYF
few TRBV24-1 CATSDFRGGTDTQYF
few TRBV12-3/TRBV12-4 CASSFITRTDTQYF
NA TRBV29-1 CSAGPSSGAEKLFF
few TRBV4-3 CASSQSLTGTEAFF
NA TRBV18 CASSPSGAGANVLTF
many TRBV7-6 CASSLAGFGTEAFF
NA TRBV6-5 CASRTTATNEKLFF
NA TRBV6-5 CASSYSASYEQYF